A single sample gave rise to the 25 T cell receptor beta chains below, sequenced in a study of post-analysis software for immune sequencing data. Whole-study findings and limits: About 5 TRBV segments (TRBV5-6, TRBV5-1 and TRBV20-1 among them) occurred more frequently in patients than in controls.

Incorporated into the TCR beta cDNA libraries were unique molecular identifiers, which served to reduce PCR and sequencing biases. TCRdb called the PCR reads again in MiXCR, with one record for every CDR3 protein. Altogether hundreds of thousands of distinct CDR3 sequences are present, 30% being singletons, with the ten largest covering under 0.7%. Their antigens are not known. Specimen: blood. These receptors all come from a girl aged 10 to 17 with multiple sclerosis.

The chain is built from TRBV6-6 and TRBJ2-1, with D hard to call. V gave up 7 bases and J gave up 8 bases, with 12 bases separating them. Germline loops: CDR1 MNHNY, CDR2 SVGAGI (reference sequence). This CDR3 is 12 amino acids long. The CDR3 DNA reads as TGTGCCAGCACACACCGTGGCCATGAGCAGTTCTTC. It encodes CASTHRGHEQFF.

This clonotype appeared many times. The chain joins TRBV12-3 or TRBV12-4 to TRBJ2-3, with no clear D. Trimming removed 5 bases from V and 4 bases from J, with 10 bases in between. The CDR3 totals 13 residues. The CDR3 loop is CASSPSGPDTQYF. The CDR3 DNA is TGTGCCAGCAGTCCGAGTGGCCCAGATACGCAGTATTTT.

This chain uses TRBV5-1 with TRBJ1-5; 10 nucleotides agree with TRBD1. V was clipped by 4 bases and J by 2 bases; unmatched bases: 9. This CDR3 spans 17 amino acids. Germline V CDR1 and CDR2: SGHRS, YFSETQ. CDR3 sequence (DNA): TGCGCCAGCAGCCCGGGACAGGGGCGTGTCGGCAATCAGCCCCAGCATTTT. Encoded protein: CASSPGQGRVGNQPQHF.

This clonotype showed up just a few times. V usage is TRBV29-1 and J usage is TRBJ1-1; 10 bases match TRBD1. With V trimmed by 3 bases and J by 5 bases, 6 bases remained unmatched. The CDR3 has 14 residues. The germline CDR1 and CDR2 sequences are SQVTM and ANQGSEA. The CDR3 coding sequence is TGCAGCGTTGATGACAGGGGGCCTGGGACTGAAGCTTTCTTT. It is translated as CSVDDRGPGTEAFF. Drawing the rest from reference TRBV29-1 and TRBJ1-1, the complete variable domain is SAVISQKPSRDICQRGTSLTIQCQVDSQVTMMFWYRQQPGQSLTLIATANQGSEATYESGFVIDKFPISRPNLTFSTLTVSNMSPEDSSIYLCSVDDRGPGTEAFFGQGTRLTVV.

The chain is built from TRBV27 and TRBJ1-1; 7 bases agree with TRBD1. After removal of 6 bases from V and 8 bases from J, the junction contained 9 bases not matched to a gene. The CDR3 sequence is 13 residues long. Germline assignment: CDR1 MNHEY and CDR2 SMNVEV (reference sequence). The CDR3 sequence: CASSRKPDREAFF. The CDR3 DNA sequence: TGTGCCAGCAGCCGGAAACCGGACAGGGAAGCTTTCTTT.

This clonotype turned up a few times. The CDR3 DNA follows: TGCGCCAGCAGCTTGAGGACAGGGGACACCTATGGCTACACCTTC. Its translation is CASSLRTGDTYGYTF. The chain couples TRBV5-1 to TRBJ1-2; TRBD1 agrees at 9 bases. CDR3 size: 15 residues. CDR1 and CDR2 (germline): SGHRS, YFSETQ. J was trimmed by 4 bases and V by 1 base; bases with no gene match: 5.

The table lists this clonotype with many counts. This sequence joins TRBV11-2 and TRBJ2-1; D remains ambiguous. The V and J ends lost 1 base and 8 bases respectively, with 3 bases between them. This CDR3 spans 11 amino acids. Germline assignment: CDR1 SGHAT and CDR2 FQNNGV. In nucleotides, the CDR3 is TGTGCCAGCAGCTTAGGGCATGAGCAGTTCTTC. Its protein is CASSLGHEQFF.

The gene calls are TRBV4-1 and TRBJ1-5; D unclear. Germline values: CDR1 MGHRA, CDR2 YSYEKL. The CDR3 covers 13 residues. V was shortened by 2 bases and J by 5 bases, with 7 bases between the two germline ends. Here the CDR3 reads CASSQNLDQPQHF. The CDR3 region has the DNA TGCGCCAGCAGCCAAAATCTTGATCAGCCCCAGCATTTT.

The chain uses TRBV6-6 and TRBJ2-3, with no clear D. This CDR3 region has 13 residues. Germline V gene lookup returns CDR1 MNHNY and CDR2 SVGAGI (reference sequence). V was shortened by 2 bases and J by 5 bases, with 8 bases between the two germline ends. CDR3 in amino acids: CASSYPNLDTQYF. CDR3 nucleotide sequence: TGTGCCAGCAGTTACCCGAACCTAGATACGCAGTATTTT.

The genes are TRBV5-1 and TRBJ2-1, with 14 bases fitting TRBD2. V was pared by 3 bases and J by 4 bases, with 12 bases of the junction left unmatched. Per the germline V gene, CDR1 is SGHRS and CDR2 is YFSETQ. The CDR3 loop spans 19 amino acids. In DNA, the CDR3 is TGCGCCAGCAGCTGGCCGGGGGGGACTAGCGGGGGATCTTACAATGAGCAGTTCTTC. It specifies CASSWPGGTSGGSYNEQFF.

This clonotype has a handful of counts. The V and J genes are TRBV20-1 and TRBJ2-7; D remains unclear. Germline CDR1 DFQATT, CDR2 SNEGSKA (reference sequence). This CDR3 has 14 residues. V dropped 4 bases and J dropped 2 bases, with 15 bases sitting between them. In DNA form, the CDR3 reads TGCAGTGCTATCCATCGAGGCCCCACCTACGAGCAGTACTTC. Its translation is CSAIHRGPTYEQYF.

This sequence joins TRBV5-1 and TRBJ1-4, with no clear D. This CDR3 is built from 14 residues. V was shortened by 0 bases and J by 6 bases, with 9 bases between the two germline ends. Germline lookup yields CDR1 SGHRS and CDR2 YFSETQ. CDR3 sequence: CASSLGRSHEKLFF. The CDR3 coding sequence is TGCGCCAGCAGCTTGGGAAGGTCTCATGAAAAACTGTTTTTT.

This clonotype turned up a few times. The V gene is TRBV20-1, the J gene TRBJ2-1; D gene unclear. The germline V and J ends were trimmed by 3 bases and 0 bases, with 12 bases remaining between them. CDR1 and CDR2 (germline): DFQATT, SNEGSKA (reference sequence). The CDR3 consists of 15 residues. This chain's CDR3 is CSASSARRSYNEQFF. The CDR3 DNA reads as TGCAGTGCTAGTTCAGCGCGACGCTCCTACAATGAGCAGTTCTTC.

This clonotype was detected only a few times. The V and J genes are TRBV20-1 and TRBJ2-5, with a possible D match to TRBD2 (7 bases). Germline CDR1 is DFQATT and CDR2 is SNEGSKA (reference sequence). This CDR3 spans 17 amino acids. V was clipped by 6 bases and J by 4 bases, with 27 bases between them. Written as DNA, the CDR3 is TGCAGTGCCTTCATCGCAGCGCCGGGGGGCTCGGGAGAGACCCAGTACTTC. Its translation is CSAFIAAPGGSGETQYF.

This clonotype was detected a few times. The CDR3 sequence: CSVETGNEQFF. CDR3 sequence (DNA): TGCAGCGTTGAAACGGGGAACGAGCAGTTCTTC. V gene TRBV29-1 combines with J gene TRBJ2-1; perhaps TRBD2 as D (5 bases). Trimming cost V 2 bases and J 10 bases, with 9 bases left between them. The CDR3 is 11 amino acids. Germline V gene sequence: CDR1 SQVTM, CDR2 ANQGSEA.

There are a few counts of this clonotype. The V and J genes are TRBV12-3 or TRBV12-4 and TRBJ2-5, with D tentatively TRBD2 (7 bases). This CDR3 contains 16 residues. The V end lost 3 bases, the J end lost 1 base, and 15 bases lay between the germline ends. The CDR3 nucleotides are TGTGCCAGCAGTTTGGGGGGGCCTTCGACCCAAGAGACCCAGTACTTC. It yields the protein CASSLGGPSTQETQYF.

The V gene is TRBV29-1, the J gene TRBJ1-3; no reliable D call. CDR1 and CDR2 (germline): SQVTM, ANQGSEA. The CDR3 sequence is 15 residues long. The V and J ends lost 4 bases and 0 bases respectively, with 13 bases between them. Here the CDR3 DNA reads TGCAGCGTTGGGGTCGGTGCGTACTCTGGAAACACCATATATTTT. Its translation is CSVGVGAYSGNTIYF.

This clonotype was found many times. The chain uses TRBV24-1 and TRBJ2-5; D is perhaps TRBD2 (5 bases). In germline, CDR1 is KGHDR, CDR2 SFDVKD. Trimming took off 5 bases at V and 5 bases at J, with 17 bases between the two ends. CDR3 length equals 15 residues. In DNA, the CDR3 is TGTGCCACCAGTGGGGCCCTGGGAGATGAGGAGACCCAGTACTTC. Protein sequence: CATSGALGDEETQYF.

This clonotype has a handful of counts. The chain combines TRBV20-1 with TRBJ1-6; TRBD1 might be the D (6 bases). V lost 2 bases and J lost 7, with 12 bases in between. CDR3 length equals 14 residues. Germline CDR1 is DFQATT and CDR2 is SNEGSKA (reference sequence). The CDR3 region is CSARLGARNSPLHF. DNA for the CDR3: TGCAGTGCTAGATTGGGGGCTAGGAATTCACCCCTCCACTTT.

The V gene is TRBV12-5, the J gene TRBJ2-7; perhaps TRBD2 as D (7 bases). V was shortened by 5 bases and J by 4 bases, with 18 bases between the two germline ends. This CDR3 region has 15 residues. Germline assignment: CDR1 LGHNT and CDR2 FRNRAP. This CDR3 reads CASGRGGSAIYEQYF. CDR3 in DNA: TGTGCTAGTGGTAGGGGGGGTTCGGCTATATACGAGCAGTACTTC.

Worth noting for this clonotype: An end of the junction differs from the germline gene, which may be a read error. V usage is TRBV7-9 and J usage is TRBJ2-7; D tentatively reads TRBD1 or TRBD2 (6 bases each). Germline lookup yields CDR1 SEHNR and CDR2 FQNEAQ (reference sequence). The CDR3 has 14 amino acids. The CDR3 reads CSSSLVGGGYEQYF. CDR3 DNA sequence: TGTTCCAGCAGCTTAGTCGGGGGCGGCTACGAGCAGTACTTC.

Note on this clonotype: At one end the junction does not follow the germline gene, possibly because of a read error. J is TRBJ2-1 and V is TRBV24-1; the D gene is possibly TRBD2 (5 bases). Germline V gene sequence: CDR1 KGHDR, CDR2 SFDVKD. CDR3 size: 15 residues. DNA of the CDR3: TGTGCCACCAGTGATTTAGGGAGCTCCTACAATGAGCGGTTCTTC. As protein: CATSDLGSSYNERFF.

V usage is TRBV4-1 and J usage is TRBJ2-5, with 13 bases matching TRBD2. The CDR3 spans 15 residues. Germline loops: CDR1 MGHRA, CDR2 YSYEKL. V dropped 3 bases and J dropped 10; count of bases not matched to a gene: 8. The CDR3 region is CASSQGTSGTGDQYF. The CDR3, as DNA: TGCGCCAGCAGCCAGGGGACTAGCGGGACGGGGGACCAGTACTTC.

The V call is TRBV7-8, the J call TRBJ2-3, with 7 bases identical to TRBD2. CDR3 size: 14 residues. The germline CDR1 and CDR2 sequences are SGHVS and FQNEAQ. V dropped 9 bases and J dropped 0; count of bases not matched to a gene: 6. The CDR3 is CASKISGSTDTQYF. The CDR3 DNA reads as TGTGCCAGTAAGATTAGCGGGAGCACAGATACGCAGTATTTT.

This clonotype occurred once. In nucleotides, the CDR3 is TGTGCCACCAGGGCGCCCAACCGGGAACGCACGCAGTATTTT. Its translation is CATRAPNRERTQYF. The V gene is TRBV24-1, the J gene TRBJ2-3, with a weak D call TRBD2 (5 bases). This CDR3 is built from 14 residues. Germline V gene sequence: CDR1 KGHDR, CDR2 SFDVKD. Trimming shortened V by 7 bases and J by 9 bases, and 19 bases separated the two germline ends.